This TCR beta chain was recovered during a study of blood T cell repertoires in COVID-19. Study-level information: The cDNA or gDNA used as material had been derived from T cells, B-cell-depleted T cells, or PBMCs.

The CDR3 has 15 amino acids. V was trimmed by 2 bases and J by 2 bases, leaving 12 bases between them. Germline V gene lookup returns CDR1 SGHTA and CDR2 FQGNSA. The method was immunoSEQ multiplex PCR; TCRdb's version includes in-frame clones alone and lacks a portion of them. The table records under 150,000 clones, 65% to 90% of them present only once. Each participant's cohort was designated according to participant-reported clinical history. Two negative PCRs, clearance, or symptom resolution characterized the recovered Cohort 3 donors. This receptor was taken from a woman between 50 and 59 years old who had recovered from COVID-19. The sample consisted of PBMCs or T cells enriched from blood (not recorded which). The chain combines TRBV7-2 with TRBJ2-5, with D perhaps matching TRBD1 (5 bases). The chain's CDR3 is CASSLLGLLQETQYF. CDR3 DNA sequence: TGTGCCAGCAGCTTATTGGGGCTACTACAAGAGACCCAGTACTTC.